The clone carrying this T cell receptor beta chain was counted a single time. Its antigen is unknown. V dropped 6 bases and J dropped 5; count of bases not matched to a gene: 4. Germline V gene data show CDR1 as MNHEY and CDR2 as SVGAGI. The CDR3 extends over 14 amino acids. Every isolated RNA sample was fully reverse transcribed, so sequencing captured expressed TCRB transcripts. Profiled with immunoSEQ multiplex PCR; TCRdb holds only in-frame clones, not every one. The data hold 350,000 to 400,000 clones, with more than 13% observed a single time. The sample originates from a study of beta chain features in type 1 diabetes. Broader study findings: Shorter templates might be favored by PCR, equally in patients and controls. Comparison showed that naive, central memory and Treg TCRB repertoires appeared more similar among patients than among healthy donors.

Each of the CD4+ naive, central memory, regulatory and stem cell-like memory populations was sorted via CD45RO/CCR7/CD25/CD127/CD95/CD27. The TCR sequence derives from a woman aged 18 to 35 in good health. Sequencing was carried out using naive CD4+ T cells from blood. The chain combines TRBV6-5 with TRBJ1-5; 10 bases are a match to TRBD1. This CDR3 reads CASSPDRGHQPQHF. CDR3 nucleotide sequence: TGTGCCAGCAGCCCTGACAGGGGGCATCAGCCCCAGCATTTT.